Listed here are 23 T cell receptor beta chains from one sample, sequenced in a study of radiotherapy plus CTLA-4 blockade in lung cancer. The method was immunoSEQ multiplex PCR; TCRdb's version includes in-frame clones alone and lacks a portion of them. Of about 93,000 clones detected, about 91% appear once; the ten largest clones hold under 5.5%. Sample: peripheral blood, taken from a patient treated with radiotherapy plus ipilimumab. Receptors were obtained from a human donor with non-small cell lung cancer that progressed on radiotherapy plus ipilimumab.

This sequence joins TRBV6-1 and TRBJ2-7, with D hard to call. The germline V gene encodes CDR1 MNHNS and CDR2 SASEGT. V was shortened by 5 bases and J by 0 bases, with 8 bases between the two germline ends. The CDR3 covers 13 residues. The CDR3 loop reads CASSTGPSYEQYF. The CDR3 DNA follows: TGTGCCAGCAGTACCGGCCCCTCCTACGAGCAGTACTTC.

V gene TRBV5-1 combines with J gene TRBJ1-2; no firm D call. Trimming cost V 5 bases and J 0 bases, with 11 bases left between them. The germline gives CDR1 SGHRS, CDR2 YFSETQ. This CDR3 is 14 amino acids long. In DNA, the CDR3 is TGCGCCAGCAGGCAGGATCTAGCTAACTATGGCTACACCTTC. This gives the protein CASRQDLANYGYTF.

V gene TRBV25-1 combines with J gene TRBJ2-7; 8 bases line up with TRBD1. With V trimmed by 7 bases and J by 0 bases, 5 bases remained unmatched. Germline V gene lookup returns CDR1 MGHDK and CDR2 SYGVNS. The CDR3 contains 14 residues. The CDR3 sequence: CASTHQGASYEQYF. In DNA, the CDR3 is TGTGCCAGCACTCACCAGGGGGCCTCCTACGAGCAGTACTTC.

The gene calls are TRBV6-1 and TRBJ1-1, with TRBD1 matching over 7 bases. The CDR3 contains 13 residues. The V gene end was trimmed by 7 bases and the J gene end by 5 bases; junction bases not matched to a gene: 7. CDR1 and CDR2 (germline): MNHNS, SASEGT. Here the CDR3 DNA reads TGTGCCAGCAATGAGGGGGCGTTGACTGAAGCTTTCTTT. Protein product: CASNEGALTEAFF.

The chain is built from TRBV10-3 and TRBJ1-1; the D gene is possibly TRBD1 (6 bases). Germline CDR1 and CDR2: ENHRY and SYGVKD. The CDR3 covers 15 residues. V lost 3 bases and J 0 bases, leaving 11 bases between the germline ends. For the CDR3, the DNA is TGTGCCATCAGTGATTTCCAGGGGATGAACACTGAAGCTTTCTTT. Its translation: CAISDFQGMNTEAFF.

V gene TRBV11-2 combines with J gene TRBJ2-6; 10 bases map to TRBD1. V shed 3 bases and J 4 bases; nucleotides not matched to a gene: 6. The CDR3 consists of 17 residues. Per germline, CDR1 SGHAT and CDR2 FQNNGV. DNA for the CDR3: TGTGCCAGCAGCTTCGTCGGACAGGGGGTCGGGGCCAACGTCCTGACTTTC. Protein sequence: CASSFVGQGVGANVLTF.

The V gene is TRBV6-6, the J gene TRBJ2-2; D gene uncertain. CDR3 size: 12 residues. Germline CDR1 MNHNY, CDR2 SVGAGI (reference sequence). Trimming left V 6 bases short and J 5 bases short, with 7 bases between. CDR3 sequence reads: CASSSPTGELFF. CDR3 in DNA: TGTGCCAGCAGCTCACCGACCGGGGAGCTGTTTTTT.

This chain links TRBV5-6 with TRBJ2-1; 10 bases fit TRBD2. CDR1 and CDR2 from the germline V gene are SGHDT and YYEEEE. Trimming at V came to 1 base and at J to 8 bases, leaving 9 bases not matched to a gene. The CDR3 sequence is 16 residues long. CDR3 DNA sequence: TGTGCCAGCAGCTTGTTTTTAGCGGGAGGTACGGATGAGCAGTTCTTC. Amino acids: CASSLFLAGGTDEQFF.

This chain joins TRBV11-2 and TRBJ2-7; 8 positions match TRBD2. The CDR3 extends over 17 amino acids. Germline V gene lookup returns CDR1 SGHAT and CDR2 FQNNGV. Trimming at V came to 4 bases and at J to 4 bases, leaving 15 bases not matched to a gene. DNA of the CDR3: TGTGCCAGCAGCTGGAAAATTGGTAGCGGGATTGGGTACGAGCAGTACTTC. Amino acid sequence: CASSWKIGSGIGYEQYF.

This rearrangement joins TRBV5-1 to TRBJ2-7; D might be TRBD2 (6 bases). Trimming took off 4 bases at V and 4 bases at J, with 24 bases between the two ends. Germline V gene data show CDR1 as SGHRS and CDR2 as YFSETQ. The CDR3 sequence is 17 residues long. For the CDR3, the DNA is TGCGCCAGCAGCCTTCAACCGGGACTCTCAGCTCCGTACGAGCAGTACTTC. Translation gives CASSLQPGLSAPYEQYF.

This clone came up once. V gene TRBV9 combines with J gene TRBJ1-5; D not certain. Looked up from germline, CDR1 is SGDLS and CDR2 is YYNGEE. Trimming shortened V by 0 bases and J by 4 bases, and 8 bases separated the two germline ends. This CDR3 contains 14 residues. The CDR3 spells CASSVGRENQPQHF. CDR3 in DNA: TGTGCCAGCAGCGTAGGTCGTGAGAATCAGCCCCAGCATTTT.

V is TRBV19 and J is TRBJ2-2; maybe TRBD1 (6 bases). The CDR3 is 14 residues long. Germline V lookup: CDR1 LNHDA, CDR2 SQIVND (reference sequence). V was shortened by 1 base and J by 8 bases, with 11 bases between the two germline ends. The CDR3 DNA is TGTGCCAGTAGTATAGGAGGGGGAACGGGGGAGCTGTTTTTT. As protein: CASSIGGGTGELFF. The whole variable domain, remainder taken from reference TRBV19 and TRBJ2-2, is DGGITQSPKYLFRKEGQNVTLSCEQNLNHDAMYWYRQDPGQGLRLIYYSQIVNDFQKGDIAEGYSVSREKKESFPLTVTSAQKNPTAFYLCASSIGGGTGELFFGEGSRLTVL.

V and J are TRBV19 and TRBJ2-7; D may be TRBD1 (6 bases). This CDR3 spans 18 amino acids. Trimming stripped 2 bases from V and 0 bases from J, with 20 bases between. The germline CDR1 and CDR2 sequences are LNHDA and SQIVND (reference sequence). The CDR3 region is CASSISRIRDTSSYEQYF. The CDR3 nucleotides are TGTGCCAGTAGTATAAGTAGAATCCGGGACACTAGCTCCTACGAGCAGTACTTC.

The rearrangement uses TRBV7-4 and TRBJ2-7, with TRBD2 matching over 10 bases. The germline CDR1 and CDR2 sequences are SGHVT and SQSDAQ. The CDR3 is made up of 18 amino acids. V shed 5 bases and J 2 bases; nucleotides not matched to a gene: 15. The CDR3: CASSIGAGMSGRAYEQYF. The CDR3, as DNA: TGTGCCAGCAGCATAGGCGCGGGGATGAGCGGGAGGGCCTACGAGCAGTACTTC.

The chain couples TRBV29-1 to TRBJ2-2; D perhaps matches TRBD2 (6 bases). The CDR3 length is 13 residues. CDR1 is SQVTM and CDR2 is ANQGSEA in the germline V gene. V was pared by 3 bases and J by 2 bases, with 7 bases between. CDR3 in amino acids: CSVDAGNTGELFF. For the CDR3, the DNA is TGCAGCGTTGATGCGGGAAACACCGGGGAGCTGTTTTTT.

The chain uses TRBV2 and TRBJ1-2; D is unresolved. Trimming left V 7 bases short and J 4 bases short, with 16 bases between. This CDR3 spans 14 amino acids. Germline CDR1 and CDR2: SNHLY and FYNNEI. CDR3 region: CASNLNRESYGYTF. For the CDR3, the DNA is TGTGCCAGCAACCTCAACCGGGAAAGCTATGGCTACACCTTC.

For the CDR3, the DNA is TGTGCCAGTAGTATAGTCCCGGGCCAACGGGAGACCCAGTACTTC. This gives the protein CASSIVPGQRETQYF. V and J are TRBV19 and TRBJ2-5, with D uncertain. With 1 base removed from V and 5 bases from J, the gap between germline ends came to 14 bases. This CDR3 comprises 15 residues. Per germline, CDR1 LNHDA and CDR2 SQIVND (reference sequence).

The chain has TRBV19 and TRBJ1-2; 8 bases agree with TRBD1. Germline CDR1 and CDR2: LNHDA and SQIVND (reference sequence). Trimming cost V 3 bases and J 8 bases; bases outside gene matches: 2. The CDR3 runs 12 residues. CDR3 region: CASSMDRAGYTF. The CDR3 nucleotides are TGTGCCAGTAGTATGGACAGGGCCGGCTACACCTTC.

The chain has TRBV7-6 and TRBJ2-1; TRBD2 agrees at 7 bases. The V segment lost 5 bases and the J segment 4 bases; nucleotides outside the gene matches: 11. From germline, CDR1 is SGHVS and CDR2 FNYEAQ. This CDR3 is 16 amino acids long. The CDR3 protein is CASSPGPGGGYNEQFF. CDR3 DNA sequence: TGTGCCAGCAGCCCAGGCCCTGGGGGGGGGTACAATGAGCAGTTCTTC.

The V gene is TRBV2, the J gene TRBJ1-3, with D maybe TRBD1 (6 bases). Germline V lookup: CDR1 SNHLY, CDR2 FYNNEI. The V gene lost 6 bases and the J gene lost 2 bases, with 14 bases spanning the gap. The CDR3 consists of 15 residues. The chain's CDR3 is CASSPRGVTGNTIYF. The CDR3 DNA reads TGTGCCAGCAGCCCGAGGGGGGTGACTGGAAACACCATATATTTT.

The rearrangement links TRBV5-1 to TRBJ2-1; 13 bases match TRBD2. Germline V gene lookup returns CDR1 SGHRS and CDR2 YFSETQ. J gave up 6 bases and V 4 bases, and 7 bases lay outside the gene matches. This CDR3 contains 16 residues. CDR3 DNA sequence: TGCGCCAGCAGCCCCCAGGGACTAGCGGGGACCAATGAGCAGTTCTTC. It specifies CASSPQGLAGTNEQFF.

In its sample, this clone was seen once. J is TRBJ2-1 and V is TRBV9; D gene ambiguous. In germline, CDR1 is SGDLS, CDR2 YYNGEE. This CDR3 region has 14 residues. Trimming shortened V by 1 base and J by 10 bases, and 15 bases separated the two germline ends. CDR3 residues: CASSVYYTPVEQFF. In DNA, the CDR3 is TGTGCCAGCAGCGTATACTACACCCCTGTGGAGCAGTTCTTC.

This chain joins TRBV6-5 and TRBJ1-3; D gene uncertain. The germline CDR1 and CDR2 sequences are MNHEY and SVGAGI. Trimming cost V 8 bases and J 8 bases, with 7 bases left between them. CDR3 length: 10 amino acids. The CDR3 sequence: CASQRDTIYF. In nucleotides, the CDR3 is TGTGCCAGCCAACGGGACACCATATATTTT.